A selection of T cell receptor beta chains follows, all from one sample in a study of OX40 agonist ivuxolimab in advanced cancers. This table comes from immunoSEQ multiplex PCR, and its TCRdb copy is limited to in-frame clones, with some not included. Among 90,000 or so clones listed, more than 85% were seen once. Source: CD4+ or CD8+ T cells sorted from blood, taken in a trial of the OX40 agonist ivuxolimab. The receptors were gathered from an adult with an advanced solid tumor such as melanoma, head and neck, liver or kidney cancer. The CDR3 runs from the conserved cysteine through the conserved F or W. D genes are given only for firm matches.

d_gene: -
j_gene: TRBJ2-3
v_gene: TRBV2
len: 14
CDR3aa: CASSGGTFTDTQYF
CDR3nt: TGTGCCAGCAGTGGGGGGACCTTCACAGATACGCAGTATTTT

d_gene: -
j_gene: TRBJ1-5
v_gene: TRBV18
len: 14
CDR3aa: CASSPGHSNQPQHF
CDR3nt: TGTGCCAGCTCACCCGGACACAGCAATCAGCCCCAGCATTTT

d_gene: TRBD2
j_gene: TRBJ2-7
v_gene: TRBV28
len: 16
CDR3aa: CASRPVAGGLIDEQYF
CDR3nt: TGTGCCAGCAGGCCGGTAGCGGGAGGATTGATCGACGAGCAGTACTTC

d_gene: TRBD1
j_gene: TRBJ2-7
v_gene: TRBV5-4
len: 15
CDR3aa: CASSRRTGVVYEQYF
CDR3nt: TGTGCCAGCAGTCGTAGGACAGGGGTTGTGTACGAGCAGTACTTC

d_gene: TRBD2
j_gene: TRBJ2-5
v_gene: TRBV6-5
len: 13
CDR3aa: CASRRRGGETQYF
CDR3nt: TGTGCCAGCCGCAGGCGGGGGGGAGAGACCCAGTACTTC

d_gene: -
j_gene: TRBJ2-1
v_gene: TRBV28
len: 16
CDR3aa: CASSSEGEKTRNEQFF
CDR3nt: TGTGCCAGCAGTTCGGAGGGAGAAAAGACTCGGAATGAGCAGTTCTTC

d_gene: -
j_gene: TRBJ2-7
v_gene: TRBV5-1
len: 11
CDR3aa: CASSADYEQYF
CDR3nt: TGCGCCAGCAGCGCTGACTACGAGCAGTACTTC

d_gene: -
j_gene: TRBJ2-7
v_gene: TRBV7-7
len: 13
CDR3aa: CASSLGDEYEQYF
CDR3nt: TGTGCTAGCAGCTTGGGGGACGAATACGAGCAGTACTTC

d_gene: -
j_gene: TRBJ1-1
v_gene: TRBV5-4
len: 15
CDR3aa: CASSSVGRKNTEAFF
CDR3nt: TGTGCCAGCAGCTCAGTGGGACGGAAAAACACTGAAGCTTTCTTT

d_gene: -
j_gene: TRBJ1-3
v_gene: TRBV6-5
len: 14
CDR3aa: CASRRTSAGNTIYF
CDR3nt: TGTGCCAGCAGGAGGACCTCCGCCGGAAACACCATATATTTT